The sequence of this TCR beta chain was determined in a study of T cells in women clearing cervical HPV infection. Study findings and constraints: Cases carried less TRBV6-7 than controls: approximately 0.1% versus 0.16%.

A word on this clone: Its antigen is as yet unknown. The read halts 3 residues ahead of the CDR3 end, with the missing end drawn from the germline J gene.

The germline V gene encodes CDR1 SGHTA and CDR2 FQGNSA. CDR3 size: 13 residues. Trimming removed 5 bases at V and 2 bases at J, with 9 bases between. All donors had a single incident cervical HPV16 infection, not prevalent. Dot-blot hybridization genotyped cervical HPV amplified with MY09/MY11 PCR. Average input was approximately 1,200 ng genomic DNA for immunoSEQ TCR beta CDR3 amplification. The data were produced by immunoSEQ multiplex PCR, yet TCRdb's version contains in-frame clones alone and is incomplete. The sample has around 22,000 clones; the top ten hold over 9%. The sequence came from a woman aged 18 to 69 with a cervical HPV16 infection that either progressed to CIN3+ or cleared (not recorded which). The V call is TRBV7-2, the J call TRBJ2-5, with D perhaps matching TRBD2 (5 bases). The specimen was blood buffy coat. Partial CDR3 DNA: TGTGCCAGCAGCCGCCGCGGGCAAGAGACC. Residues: CASSRRGQET. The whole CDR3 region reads CASSRRGQETQYF.